What follows are 18 T cell receptor beta chains derived from one specimen sequenced in a study of T-cell reconstitution after alpha-beta-depleted transplantation in children. Whole-study findings and limits: Counts and diversity of T cells one year after transplant came mostly from newly produced T cells.

These receptors have no identified antigens. This sample's TCRbeta library carried unique molecular identifier barcodes. TCRdb used MiXCR to reprocess the PCR reads, holding one entry per CDR3 protein. The sample records about 300,000 distinct CDR3 sequences, over 7% being singletons. The sample in question was peripheral blood, obtained 360 days after TCRalphabeta/CD19-depleted stem cell transplant. The receptors were sampled from a female patient aged 2 to 10 who had a stem cell transplant for Fanconi anemia, so the T cells may come from the graft donor.

This clonotype was seen many times. The rearrangement joins TRBV28 to TRBJ2-1; TRBD1 aligns across 10 bases. Germline values: CDR1 MDHEN, CDR2 SYDVKM. J was trimmed by 2 bases and V by 9 bases; bases with no gene match: 4. The CDR3 covers 14 residues. CDR3: CASRDRGPYNEQFF. Here the CDR3 DNA reads TGTGCCAGTCGCGACAGGGGGCCCTACAATGAGCAGTTCTTC.

This clonotype was picked up many times. The V and J genes are TRBV11-2 and TRBJ1-1; D unclear. Germline V gene data show CDR1 as SGHAT and CDR2 as FQNNGV. The CDR3 is 14 residues long. The V and J ends lost 0 bases and 7 bases respectively, with 12 bases between them. CDR3 loop: CASSLDRTPYEAFF. As DNA, the CDR3 is TGTGCCAGCAGCTTAGATCGAACACCCTATGAAGCTTTCTTT. The entire variable domain, with the rest obtained from reference TRBV11-2 and TRBJ1-1, is as follows: EAGVAQSPRYKIIEKRQSVAFWCNPISGHATLYWYQQILGQGPKLLIQFQNNGVVDDSQLPKDRFSAERLKGVDSTLKIQPAKLEDSAVYLCASSLDRTPYEAFFGQGTRLTVV.

CDR3 nucleotide sequence: TGTGCCAGCAGCCCAGTGGGGATTGGCAATCAGCCCCAGCATTTT. Translating it yields CASSPVGIGNQPQHF. The V call is TRBV4-2, the J call TRBJ1-5; D is uncertain. Trimming took off 4 bases at V and 2 bases at J, with 12 bases between the two ends. Germline CDR1 reads LGHNA; CDR2 reads YNFKEQ. The CDR3 is 15 residues long.

Comments on this clonotype: Sequence at one end of the junction differs from germline and may be a read error. The V gene is TRBV20-1, the J gene TRBJ2-3, with 16 bases lining up with TRBD2. Germline CDR1 reads DFQATT; CDR2 reads SNEGSKA (reference sequence). The CDR3 sequence is 21 residues long. CDR3 region: CTARNTPGLAGGRISTDTQYF. The CDR3 DNA reads as TGCACTGCTAGGAACACCCCGGGACTAGCGGGGGGGAGAATTAGCACAGATACGCAGTATTTT.

The table lists this clonotype with many counts. The V call is TRBV6-5, the J call TRBJ1-5; TRBD1 agrees at 8 bases. V shed 6 bases, J shed 3 bases, and the junction held 7 bases outside the gene matches. Germline V gene data show CDR1 as MNHEY and CDR2 as SVGAGI. The CDR3 has 15 residues. CDR3 sequence (DNA): TGTGCCAGCAGCTACCCGGGACAGGACAATCAGCCCCAGCATTTT. Amino acid sequence: CASSYPGQDNQPQHF.

V and J are TRBV20-1 and TRBJ1-3, with unresolved D. Deletions cut 6 bases from V and 0 bases from J, with 6 bases between. CDR3 length equals 12 residues. Germline CDR1 DFQATT, CDR2 SNEGSKA (reference sequence). This chain's CDR3 is CSAYSSGNTIYF. The CDR3 region has the DNA TGCAGTGCCTATTCCTCTGGAAACACCATATATTTT.

Regarding this clonotype: One end of the junction varies from germline; a read error may be responsible. The V and J genes are TRBV2 and TRBJ2-3, with 7 bases that match TRBD2. This CDR3 spans 18 amino acids. From germline, CDR1 is SNHLY and CDR2 FYNNEI. The CDR3 coding sequence is TGTACCAGCAGGGAATTTCTTCGGACTAGTCCTAACGCAGATACGCAGTATTTT. Protein product: CTSREFLRTSPNADTQYF.

The sample holds many counts of this clonotype. The chain carries TRBV6-1 and TRBJ1-4, with D possibly matching TRBD1 (5 bases). V lost 7 bases to trimming and J lost 6 bases, with 15 bases between them. There are 14 residues in the CDR3. Germline V gives CDR1 MNHNS, CDR2 SASEGT. The CDR3 coding sequence is TGTGCCAGCAAGGCTGGGGCGCGGTATGAAAAACTGTTTTTT. It encodes CASKAGARYEKLFF.

The chain is built from TRBV9 and TRBJ2-7; 10 bases are shared with TRBD2. The junction had 5 bases not matched to a gene; V was cut back by 2 bases and J by 0 bases. In germline, CDR1 is SGDLS, CDR2 YYNGEE. CDR3 size: 16 residues. The CDR3 reads CASSVSSGGSSYEQYF. CDR3 in DNA: TGTGCCAGCAGCGTCTCTAGCGGGGGTTCCTCCTACGAGCAGTACTTC.

Many counts were recorded for this clonotype. J is TRBJ1-2 and V is TRBV9; the D gene is possibly TRBD1 (5 bases). The V and J ends lost 0 bases and 5 bases respectively, with 14 bases between them. Germline CDR1 is SGDLS and CDR2 is YYNGEE. The length of the CDR3 is 15 residues. The CDR3 sequence: CASSVEGRTLYGYTF. Here the CDR3 DNA reads TGTGCCAGCAGCGTAGAGGGACGGACTTTATATGGCTACACCTTC.

The table lists this clonotype with many counts. CDR3 amino acids: CASSALGLPDTQYF. The DNA of the CDR3 is TGTGCCAGCAGCGCATTGGGACTACCAGATACGCAGTATTTT. The chain carries TRBV11-1 and TRBJ2-3, with TRBD2 matching over 7 bases. With V trimmed by 5 bases and J by 4 bases, 6 bases remained unmatched. The CDR3 loop spans 14 amino acids. Germline V lookup: CDR1 SGHAT, CDR2 FQDESV (reference sequence).

This clonotype was observed at least ten times. The chain carries TRBV20-1 and TRBJ2-3, with D maybe TRBD2 (6 bases). The germline V gene encodes CDR1 DFQATT and CDR2 SNEGSKA (reference sequence). V lost 2 bases to trimming and J lost 0 bases, with 12 bases between them. This CDR3 has 15 residues. The CDR3 nucleotides are TGCAGTGCTAGATGGCTAGCGACTAGCACAGATACGCAGTATTTT. It codes for CSARWLATSTDTQYF.

This rearrangement joins TRBV4-3 to TRBJ2-7, with D perhaps matching TRBD1 (5 bases). V was cut by 1 base and J by 6 bases, with 19 bases left in between. Germline CDR1 LGHNA, CDR2 YSLEER. The CDR3 loop spans 16 amino acids. CDR3 nucleotide sequence: TGCGCCAGCAGCCAAGCTTTGTCAACAGGATCTCTCGAGCAGTACTTC. This encodes CASSQALSTGSLEQYF.

This clonotype appeared many times. V gene TRBV28 combines with J gene TRBJ1-2; unclear D gene. Germline CDR1 is MDHEN and CDR2 is SYDVKM. The CDR3 runs 13 residues. V was cut by 7 bases and J by 0 bases, with 9 bases left in between. CDR3 coding DNA: TGTGCCAGCACGGACCCACCTAACTATGGCTACACCTTC. It specifies CASTDPPNYGYTF.

This clonotype appeared once. A single base separates this from a much larger clone, so it may be a read error. The J gene is TRBJ2-4, the V gene TRBV28; possibly TRBD2 for D (5 bases). The CDR3 extends over 15 amino acids. The germline V and J ends were trimmed by 1 base and 11 bases, with 18 bases remaining between them. Germline CDR1 reads MDHEN; CDR2 reads SYDVKM. Here the CDR3 reads CASSLFEGEDFVQYF. CDR3 in DNA: TGTGCCAGCAGTTTATTTGAGGGAGAGGATTTCGTTCAGTACTTC.

This clonotype was picked up a small number of times. J is TRBJ2-7 and V is TRBV28, with 7 bases matching TRBD2. Looked up from germline, CDR1 is MDHEN and CDR2 is SYDVKM. This CDR3 is 15 amino acids long. The V segment lost 3 bases and the J segment 1 base; nucleotides outside the gene matches: 6. The CDR3 is CASSLGGSYSYEQYF. The CDR3 DNA sequence: TGTGCCAGCAGTTTGGGCGGGAGCTATTCCTACGAGCAGTACTTC.

This clonotype was counted ten times or more. This rearrangement joins TRBV29-1 to TRBJ2-2, with D maybe TRBD2 (6 bases). CDR3 length: 13 residues. Per germline, CDR1 SQVTM and CDR2 ANQGSEA. Deletions cut 3 bases from V and 3 bases from J, with 8 bases between. The CDR3 loop reads CSVESGDTGELFF. The CDR3 nucleotides are TGCAGCGTTGAGTCGGGGGACACCGGGGAGCTGTTTTTT.

This clonotype was picked up many times. V usage is TRBV6-5 and J usage is TRBJ2-2; 10 bases line up with TRBD2. The CDR3 covers 14 residues. Losses at the gene ends were 3 bases for V and 9 bases for J; bases not matched to a gene: 4. Germline assignment: CDR1 MNHEY and CDR2 SVGAGI. CDR3: CASSYSSGGWELFF. CDR3 sequence (DNA): TGTGCCAGCAGTTATTCTAGCGGGGGATGGGAGCTGTTTTTT.